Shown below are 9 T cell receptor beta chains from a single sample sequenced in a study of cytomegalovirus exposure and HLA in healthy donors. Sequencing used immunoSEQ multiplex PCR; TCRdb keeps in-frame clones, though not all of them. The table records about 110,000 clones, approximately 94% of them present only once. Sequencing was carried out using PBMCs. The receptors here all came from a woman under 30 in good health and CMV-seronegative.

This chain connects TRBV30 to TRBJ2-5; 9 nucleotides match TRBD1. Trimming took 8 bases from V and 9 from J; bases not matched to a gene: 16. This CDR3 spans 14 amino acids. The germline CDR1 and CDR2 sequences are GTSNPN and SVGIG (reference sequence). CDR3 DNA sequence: TGTGCCGCCAGCGGACAGGGGCCCCCCGCTTCCCAGTACTTC. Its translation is CAASGQGPPASQYF.

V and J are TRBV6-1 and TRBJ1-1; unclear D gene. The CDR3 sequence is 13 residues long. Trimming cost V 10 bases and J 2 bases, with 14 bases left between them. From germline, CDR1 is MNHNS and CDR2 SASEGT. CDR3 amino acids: CATHRSSNTEAFF. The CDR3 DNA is TGTGCCACTCATAGATCCTCCAACACTGAAGCTTTCTTT.

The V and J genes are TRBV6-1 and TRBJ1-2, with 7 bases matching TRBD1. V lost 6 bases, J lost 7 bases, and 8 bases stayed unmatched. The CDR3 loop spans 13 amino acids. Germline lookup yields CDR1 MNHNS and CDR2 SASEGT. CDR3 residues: CASSRDRLFGYTF. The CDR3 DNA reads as TGTGCCAGCAGCCGGGACAGACTATTTGGCTACACCTTC.

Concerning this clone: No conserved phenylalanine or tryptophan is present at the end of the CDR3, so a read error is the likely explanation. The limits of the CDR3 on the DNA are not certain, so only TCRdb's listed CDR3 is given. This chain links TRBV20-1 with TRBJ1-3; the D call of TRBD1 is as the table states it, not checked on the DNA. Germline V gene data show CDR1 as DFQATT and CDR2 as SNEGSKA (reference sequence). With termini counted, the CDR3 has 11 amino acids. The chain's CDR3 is CSARRGDRVRL.

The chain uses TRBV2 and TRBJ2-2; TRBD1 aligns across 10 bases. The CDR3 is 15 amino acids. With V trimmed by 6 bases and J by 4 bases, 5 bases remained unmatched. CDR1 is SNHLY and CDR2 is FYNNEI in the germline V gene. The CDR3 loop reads CASRRQGAGTGELFF. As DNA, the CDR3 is TGTGCCAGCAGGCGACAGGGGGCCGGCACCGGGGAGCTGTTTTTT.

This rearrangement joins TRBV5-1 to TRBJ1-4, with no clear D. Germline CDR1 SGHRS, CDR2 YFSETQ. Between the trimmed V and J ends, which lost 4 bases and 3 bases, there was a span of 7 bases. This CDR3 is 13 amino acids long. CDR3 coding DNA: TGCGCCAGCAGCCGAGAAGCTAATGAAAAACTGTTTTTT. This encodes CASSREANEKLFF. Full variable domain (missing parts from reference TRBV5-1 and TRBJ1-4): KAGVTQTPRYLIKTRGQQVTLSCSPISGHRSVSWYQQTPGQGLQFLFEYFSETQRNKGNFPGRFSGRQFSNSRSEMNVSTLELGDSALYLCASSREANEKLFFGSGTQLSVL.

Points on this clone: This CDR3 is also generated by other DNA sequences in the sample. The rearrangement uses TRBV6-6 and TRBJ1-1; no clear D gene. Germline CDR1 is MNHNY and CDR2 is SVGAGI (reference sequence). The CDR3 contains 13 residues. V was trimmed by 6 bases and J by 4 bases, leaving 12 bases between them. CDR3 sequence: CASSRGEGTEAFF. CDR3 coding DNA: TGTGCCAGCAGCCGCGGGGAGGGCACTGAAGCTTTCTTT.

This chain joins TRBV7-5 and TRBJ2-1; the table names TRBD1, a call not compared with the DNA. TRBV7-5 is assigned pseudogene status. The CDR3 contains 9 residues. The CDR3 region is CATQGFEFF. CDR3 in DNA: TGTGCCACCCAGGGGTTTGAGTTCTTC.

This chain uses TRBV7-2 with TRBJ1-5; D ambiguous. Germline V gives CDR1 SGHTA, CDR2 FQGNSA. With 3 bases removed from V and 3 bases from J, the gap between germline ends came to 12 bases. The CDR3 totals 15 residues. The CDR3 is CASSFAAAANQPQHF. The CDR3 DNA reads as TGTGCCAGCAGCTTCGCGGCAGCCGCCAATCAGCCCCAGCATTTT.